These 15 T cell receptor beta chains were sequenced from one sample in a study of control samples from healthy donors and cancer patients (dated by TCRdb to about 2020). The method behind the library was the immunoSEQ multiplex PCR assay. TCRdb took this table from immuneACCESS and kept in-frame rearrangements with V and J called. Such tables lack part of the clones; where checked against another copy, unresolved V genes explain under half of the gap, and the rest is unexplained. The sample has 150,000 or so clones on record, approximately 93% of them singletons. Almost 6% of the sample rests with the top ten. The sequenced material came from blood. These receptors originate from a man younger than 30 in good health.

V and J are TRBV5-1 and TRBJ1-2; D not resolved. This CDR3 contains 12 residues. Trimming stripped 4 bases from V and 3 bases from J, with 7 bases between. CDR1 is SGHRS and CDR2 is YFSETQ in the germline V gene. The chain's CDR3 is CASSRPHYGYTF. The DNA of the CDR3 is TGCGCCAGCAGCCGACCGCACTATGGCTACACCTTC.

This chain connects TRBV13 to TRBJ1-1; D gene uncertain. CDR3 length equals 14 residues. V was clipped by 5 bases and J by 0 bases, with 10 bases between them. CDR1 and CDR2 from the germline V gene are PRHDT and FYEKMQ (reference sequence). CDR3 DNA: TGTGCCAGCAGCCGAGTAGGGTTGAACACTGAAGCTTTCTTT. Translated, it gives CASSRVGLNTEAFF.

The chain couples TRBV30 to TRBJ2-3, with 7 bases aligning to TRBD1. This CDR3 has 16 residues. Germline V gives CDR1 GTSNPN, CDR2 SVGIG (reference sequence). The junction had 9 bases not matched to a gene; V was cut back by 1 base and J by 2 bases. The CDR3 DNA is TGTGCCTGGAGTGCCCGGGACAGACTTATCACAGATACGCAGTATTTT. As protein: CAWSARDRLITDTQYF. The full variable domain, rest sourced from reference TRBV30 and TRBJ2-3, is SQTIHQWPATLVQPVGSPLSLECTVEGTSNPNLYWYRQAAGRGLQLLFYSVGIGQISSEVPQNLSASRPQDRQFILSSKKLLLSDSGFYLCAWSARDRLITDTQYFGPGTRLTVL.

This clone appeared once. The chain combines TRBV6-2 or TRBV6-3 with TRBJ1-2, with D unclear. Trimming stripped 6 bases from V and 4 bases from J, with 21 bases between. CDR3 size: 16 residues. Germline CDR1 is MNHEY and CDR2 is SVGEGT. The CDR3 coding sequence is TGTGCCAGCAGCGGCGTTTTGACCCCGGAGGGCTATGGCTACACCTTC. Its translation is CASSGVLTPEGYGYTF.

The chain joins TRBV3-1 (or the pseudogene TRBV3-2) to TRBJ1-3; D gene ambiguous. This CDR3 has 15 amino acids. V was shortened by 1 base and J by 1 base, with 8 bases between the two germline ends. Germline CDR1 reads LGHDT; CDR2 reads YNNKEL (reference sequence). The CDR3 reads CASSQGRLSGNTIYF. For the CDR3, the DNA is TGTGCCAGCAGCCAAGGACGCCTTTCTGGAAACACCATATATTTT.

This chain uses TRBV4-1 with TRBJ1-2, with 8 bases matching TRBD1. V shed 1 base and J 8 bases; nucleotides not matched to a gene: 9. Per the germline V gene, CDR1 is MGHRA and CDR2 is YSYEKL. The length of the CDR3 is 15 residues. The CDR3 DNA follows: TGCGCCAGCAGCCAAGGACCGGGACAGGCGTTAGGCTACACCTTC. The encoded protein is CASSQGPGQALGYTF.

V gene TRBV7-9 combines with J gene TRBJ1-2, with D tentatively TRBD1 (5 bases). The CDR3 contains 13 residues. Germline V gene sequence: CDR1 SEHNR, CDR2 FQNEAQ (reference sequence). Trimming took 0 bases from V and 7 from J, leaving 9 bases between them. For the CDR3, the DNA is TGTGCCAGCAGCTTAGCAGGGAGGGGTGGCTACACCTTC. This gives the protein CASSLAGRGGYTF.

The J gene is TRBJ1-2, the V gene TRBV28; unclear D gene. Trimming stripped 3 bases from V and 8 bases from J, with 10 bases between. This CDR3 is built from 12 residues. Germline assignment: CDR1 MDHEN and CDR2 SYDVKM. The CDR3 DNA sequence: TGTGCCAGCAGTTTGGAATATTCCGGCTACACCTTC. Protein sequence: CASSLEYSGYTF.

This chain connects TRBV19 to TRBJ1-2; D not resolved. V was clipped by 3 bases and J by 5 bases, with 7 bases between them. CDR1 and CDR2 (germline): LNHDA, SQIVND (reference sequence). The length of the CDR3 is 12 residues. The CDR3 loop is CASSMTGYGYTF. The CDR3 region has the DNA TGTGCCAGTAGTATGACGGGGTATGGCTACACCTTC.

The V and J genes are TRBV7-2 and TRBJ2-7; 10 bases fit TRBD1. Germline trimming cut 5 bases from V and 3 bases from J; bases unmatched to any gene: 7. The CDR3 has 15 amino acids. CDR1 SGHTA and CDR2 FQGNSA come from the germline V gene. CDR3 sequence: CASSPRQGAYYEQYF. DNA of the CDR3: TGTGCCAGCAGCCCCCGACAGGGGGCTTACTACGAGCAGTACTTC.

The table lists this clone with a few counts. CDR3 protein: CASSLVLAGVSEQFF. The CDR3 DNA reads as TGTGCCAGCAGCTTGGTACTAGCGGGAGTAAGTGAGCAGTTCTTC. The chain uses TRBV7-9 and TRBJ2-1, with TRBD2 identical over 11 bases. V shed 3 bases, J shed 9 bases, and the junction held 7 bases outside the gene matches. Germline lookup yields CDR1 SEHNR and CDR2 FQNEAQ (reference sequence). The CDR3 loop spans 15 amino acids.

Turning to this clone: Germline and junction disagree at one end, which may indicate a read error. The gene calls are TRBV9 and TRBJ2-3; TRBD2 aligns across 9 bases. Per the germline V gene, CDR1 is SGDLS and CDR2 is YYNGEE. This CDR3 region has 14 residues. The CDR3 DNA follows: TGTGCCAGCAGCGCCGGGACTAGCAGAGATACGCAGTATTTT. Translating it yields CASSAGTSRDTQYF.

The chain joins TRBV13 to TRBJ2-3; D unresolved. Germline V CDR1 and CDR2: PRHDT, FYEKMQ (reference sequence). The CDR3 length is 11 residues. Trimming removed 3 bases at V and 2 bases at J, with 0 bases between. DNA for the CDR3: TGTGCCAGCAGCTTCACAGATACGCAGTATTTT. Amino acid sequence: CASSFTDTQYF.

The CDR3 loop is CASSAPPTSIRNEQFF. The CDR3 DNA reads TGTGCCAGCAGCGCCCCCCCGACTAGCATCAGAAATGAGCAGTTCTTC. The chain is built from TRBV7-2 and TRBJ2-1; 7 bases line up with TRBD2. V shed 5 bases, J shed 7 bases, and the junction held 14 bases outside the gene matches. This CDR3 spans 16 amino acids. Germline-derived CDR1 and CDR2 are SGHTA and FQGNSA.

V usage is TRBV30 and J usage is TRBJ1-6; D call uncertain. With 2 bases removed from V and 14 bases from J, the gap between germline ends came to 13 bases. The germline V gene encodes CDR1 GTSNPN and CDR2 SVGIG (reference sequence). This CDR3 contains 12 residues. CDR3 DNA: TGTGCCTGGAGTCCCAATCCCGGAACCCTCCACTTT. It encodes CAWSPNPGTLHF.